The present T cell receptor (beta chain) was sequenced within a study of T cell responses to AZD1222 COVID-19 vaccine. Regarding the study as a whole: Vaccine-associated CD4 TCRs ranged over spike, dominating at 160-218 and 743-854. Most donors were white British and more were female, and clonal diversity was possibly underestimated.

Notes on this clone: Antigen unknown.

The method was immunoSEQ multiplex PCR; TCRdb's version includes in-frame clones alone and lacks a portion of them. This table holds roughly 120,000 clones, 70% to 90% found once. The germline V and J ends were trimmed by 4 bases and 3 bases, with 15 bases remaining between them. This CDR3 has 16 residues. Germline V gives CDR1 MDHEN, CDR2 SYDVKM. The TCR comes from an adult who received the AZD1222 COVID-19 vaccine. The genes are TRBV28 and TRBJ1-4; D is uncertain. The sample in question was peripheral blood, obtained 28 days after the second AZD1222 dose. DNA for the CDR3: TGTGCCAGCAGTTCTCTTATGGGGAGGGCTAATGAAAAACTGTTTTTT. It codes for CASSSLMGRANEKLFF.